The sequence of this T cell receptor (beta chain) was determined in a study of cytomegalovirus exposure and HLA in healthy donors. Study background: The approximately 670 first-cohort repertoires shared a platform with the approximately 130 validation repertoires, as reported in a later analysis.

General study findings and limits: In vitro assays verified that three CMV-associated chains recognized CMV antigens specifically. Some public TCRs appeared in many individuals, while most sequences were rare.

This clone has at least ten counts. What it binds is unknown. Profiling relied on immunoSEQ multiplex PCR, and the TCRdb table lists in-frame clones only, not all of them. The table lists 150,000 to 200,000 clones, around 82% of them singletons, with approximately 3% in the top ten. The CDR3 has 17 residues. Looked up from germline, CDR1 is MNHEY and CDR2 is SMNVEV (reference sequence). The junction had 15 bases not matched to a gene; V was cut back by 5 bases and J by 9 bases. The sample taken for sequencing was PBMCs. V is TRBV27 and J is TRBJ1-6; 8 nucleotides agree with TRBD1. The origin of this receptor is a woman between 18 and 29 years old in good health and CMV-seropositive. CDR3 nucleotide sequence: TGTGCCAGCAGTATACAGGGGGAGGTCCGGCCTGGTTCACCCCTCCACTTT. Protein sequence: CASSIQGEVRPGSPLHF.